Below are 21 T cell receptor beta chains sequenced from a single sample in a study of cytomegalovirus exposure and HLA in healthy donors. This PCR relied on a set of 60 Vbeta primers and 13 Jbeta primers. Some clones are missing from TCRdb's copy, which holds only in-frame ones; the method was immunoSEQ multiplex PCR. The table includes approximately 170,000 clones, under 85% detected once. Source material: PBMCs. The receptors come from a female donor in good health and CMV-seronegative.

This clone was seen a few times. The V gene is TRBV27, the J gene TRBJ2-7, with 8 bases fitting TRBD2. This CDR3 region has 18 residues. CDR1 is MNHEY and CDR2 is SMNVEV in the germline V gene (reference sequence). V lost 8 bases to trimming and J lost 0 bases; unmatched junction nucleotides: 18. Here the CDR3 reads CASAPLALAGSSSYEQYF. The CDR3 coding sequence is TGTGCCAGCGCCCCCCTTGCCTTAGCGGGATCGAGCTCCTACGAGCAGTACTTC.

This sequence joins TRBV6-5 and TRBJ2-5, with D perhaps TRBD1 (7 bases). Germline CDR1 MNHEY, CDR2 SVGAGI. The germline V and J ends were trimmed by 8 bases and 9 bases, with 19 bases remaining between them. This CDR3 region has 13 residues. The CDR3 sequence: CASGGDSLQSQYF. The CDR3 bases are TGTGCCAGCGGAGGGGACAGTTTACAGTCCCAGTACTTC.

V gene TRBV19 combines with J gene TRBJ1-1; no definite D call. Trimming shortened V by 7 bases and J by 0 bases, and 9 bases separated the two germline ends. This CDR3 is 13 amino acids long. Germline CDR1 is LNHDA and CDR2 is SQIVND (reference sequence). CDR3 bases: TGTGCCAGTACCCAGAACCTGAACACTGAAGCTTTCTTT. It specifies CASTQNLNTEAFF. The variable domain in full, completed from reference TRBV19 and TRBJ1-1, reads DGGITQSPKYLFRKEGQNVTLSCEQNLNHDAMYWYRQDPGQGLRLIYYSQIVNDFQKGDIAEGYSVSREKKESFPLTVTSAQKNPTAFYLCASTQNLNTEAFFGQGTRLTVV.

The gene calls are TRBV7-2 and TRBJ2-1; 9 nucleotides agree with TRBD1. V shed 5 bases and J 3 bases; nucleotides not matched to a gene: 5. Looked up from germline, CDR1 is SGHTA and CDR2 is FQGNSA. The CDR3 spans 15 residues. The chain's CDR3 is CASSQDRGNYNEQFF. The CDR3 DNA reads TGTGCCAGCAGCCAGGACAGGGGAAACTACAATGAGCAGTTCTTC.

This sequence joins TRBV7-6 and TRBJ2-3; 9 bases are shared with TRBD1. The CDR3 sequence is 14 residues long. Germline V gene sequence: CDR1 SGHVS, CDR2 FNYEAQ. V was pared by 5 bases and J by 3 bases, with 3 bases of the junction left unmatched. The CDR3 DNA reads as TGTGCCAGCAGCCTACAGGGGGCGACAGATACGCAGTATTTT. Translated, it gives CASSLQGATDTQYF.

This chain connects TRBV18 to TRBJ1-2; TRBD1 agrees at 8 bases. This CDR3 is built from 13 residues. V lost 3 bases and J lost 4; bases outside the gene matches: 1. CDR1 and CDR2 from the germline V gene are KGHSH and LQKENI. CDR3 sequence reads: CASSPGQGYGYTF. In DNA form, the CDR3 reads TGTGCCAGCTCACCTGGACAGGGCTATGGCTACACCTTC.

This chain links TRBV6-6 with TRBJ2-4; no definite D call. CDR1 is MNHNY and CDR2 is SVGAGI in the germline V gene (reference sequence). This CDR3 contains 16 residues. V was shortened by 2 bases and J by 3 bases, with 14 bases between the two germline ends. Here the CDR3 reads CASSYLDVRGKNIQYF. CDR3 DNA: TGTGCCAGCAGTTACCTTGACGTGCGCGGCAAAAACATTCAGTACTTC.

The J gene is TRBJ1-5, the V gene TRBV7-2; the D is unclear. With 2 bases removed from V and 4 bases from J, the gap between germline ends came to 9 bases. Germline loops: CDR1 SGHTA, CDR2 FQGNSA. The CDR3 extends over 14 amino acids. CDR3 amino acids: CASSLNPGNQPQHF. In nucleotides, the CDR3 is TGTGCCAGCAGCTTAAATCCGGGGAATCAGCCCCAGCATTTT.

The gene calls are TRBV15 and TRBJ2-7; D gene ambiguous. The germline gives CDR1 LNHNV, CDR2 YYDKDF (reference sequence). Trimming removed 6 bases at V and 6 bases at J, with 18 bases between. The CDR3 loop spans 14 amino acids. CDR3 bases: TGTGCCACCAGAGACGGGTCCCGCAAGATCGAGCAGTACTTC. It encodes CATRDGSRKIEQYF.

The gene calls are TRBV9 and TRBJ2-6; the D gene is possibly TRBD1 (6 bases). With 4 bases removed from V and 2 bases from J, the gap between germline ends came to 16 bases. This CDR3 spans 17 amino acids. Germline CDR1 SGDLS, CDR2 YYNGEE. The CDR3 region has the DNA TGTGCCAGCAGCCCCCCGACAGGCAGTCCTGGGGCCAACGTCCTGACTTTC. Translated: CASSPPTGSPGANVLTF.

CDR3 amino acids: CASSAGLPLHF. The CDR3 DNA sequence: TGTGCCAGCAGCGCCGGTCTACCCCTCCACTTT. V is TRBV5-6 and J is TRBJ1-6, with D hard to call. V was cut by 4 bases and J by 12 bases, with 8 bases left in between. CDR3 length equals 11 residues. Germline loops: CDR1 SGHDT, CDR2 YYEEEE.

As for this clone: Mismatch with germline at one junction end may stem from a read error. This chain links TRBV7-9 with TRBJ2-7; D possibly corresponds to TRBD1 (5 bases). Germline V CDR1 and CDR2: SEHNR, FQNEAQ (reference sequence). The CDR3 runs 16 residues. CDR3 protein: CSSSFDGQNRAYEQYF. CDR3 bases: TGTTCCAGCAGCTTCGATGGACAAAATCGGGCCTACGAGCAGTACTTC. The full variable domain, its missing parts supplied by reference TRBV7-9 and TRBJ2-7, is DTGVSQNPRHKITKRGQNVTFRCDPISEHNRLYWYRQTLGQGPEFLTYFQNEAQLEKSRLLSDRFSAERPKGSFSTLEIQRTEQGDSAMYLCSSSFDGQNRAYEQYFGPGTRLTVT.

This rearrangement joins TRBV9 to TRBJ2-7, with a possible D match to TRBD1 (7 bases). The CDR3 has 15 residues. Germline loops: CDR1 SGDLS, CDR2 YYNGEE. V lost 0 bases to trimming and J lost 4 bases, with 14 bases between them. This CDR3 reads CASSVEPAGGYEQYF. CDR3 DNA sequence: TGTGCCAGCAGCGTAGAGCCGGCAGGGGGGTACGAGCAGTACTTC.

The rearrangement uses TRBV9 and TRBJ2-7; 9 bases are shared with TRBD1. Per germline, CDR1 SGDLS and CDR2 YYNGEE. This CDR3 has 16 residues. The V and J ends lost 4 bases and 5 bases, in that order; junction bases with no gene match: 13. In DNA, the CDR3 is TGTGCCAGCAGCACAAGGGACAGGGAGATTCTGGACGAGCAGTACTTC. This codes for CASSTRDREILDEQYF.

This clone was seen a handful of times. The V and J genes are TRBV5-1 and TRBJ2-2; 9 nucleotides line up with TRBD1. Germline V gene data show CDR1 as SGHRS and CDR2 as YFSETQ. The CDR3 length is 16 residues. The junction had 12 bases not matched to a gene; V was cut back by 8 bases and J by 4 bases. The CDR3 nucleotides are TGCGCCAGTTCGAATAACAGGGGGCTGGGCACCGGGGAGCTGTTTTTT. This sequence encodes CASSNNRGLGTGELFF.

This sequence joins TRBV7-2 and TRBJ1-6; D possibly corresponds to TRBD1 (5 bases). CDR3 length: 16 residues. Germline V lookup: CDR1 SGHTA, CDR2 FQGNSA. V was shortened by 1 base and J by 9 bases, with 16 bases between the two germline ends. The DNA for the CDR3 is TGTGCCAGCAGCTTAGGCCAGGGTAGGGGAGGTTCACCCCTCCACTTT. Its protein is CASSLGQGRGGSPLHF.

The table lists this clone with a count of one. This chain connects TRBV7-3 to TRBJ1-2, with TRBD1 identical over 7 bases. The CDR3 has 15 residues. Per the germline V gene, CDR1 is SGHTA and CDR2 is FQGTGA. J was trimmed by 3 bases and V by 5 bases; bases with no gene match: 9. CDR3 coding DNA: TGTGCCAGCAGCCCGACAGGGCTTAAGGACTATGGCTACACCTTC. Residues: CASSPTGLKDYGYTF. Full variable domain (outside the CDR3, taken from reference TRBV7-3 and TRBJ1-2): GAGVSQTPSNKVTEKGKYVELRCDPISGHTALYWYRQSLGQGPEFLIYFQGTGAADDSGLPNDRFFAVRPEGSVSTLKIQRTERGDSAVYLCASSPTGLKDYGYTFGSGTRLTVV.

This clone came up once. The V gene is TRBV7-9, the J gene TRBJ1-1, with D possibly TRBD1 on 5 matching bases. This CDR3 spans 16 amino acids. With 1 base removed from V and 7 bases from J, the gap between germline ends came to 19 bases. Germline-derived CDR1 and CDR2 are SEHNR and FQNEAQ (reference sequence). The CDR3 loop is CASSLGGGGAGGEAFF. In DNA form, the CDR3 reads TGTGCCAGCAGCTTAGGGGGGGGAGGGGCTGGCGGTGAAGCTTTCTTT.

The chain has TRBV2 and TRBJ2-1; tentatively, D is TRBD1 (5 bases). This CDR3 is built from 14 residues. V gave up 11 bases and J gave up 3 bases, with 17 bases separating them. Germline-derived CDR1 and CDR2 are SNHLY and FYNNEI. CDR3 protein: CAGQGRTLYNEQFF. The CDR3 DNA sequence: TGTGCCGGCCAGGGCAGGACGCTCTACAATGAGCAGTTCTTC.

This chain uses TRBV4-3 with TRBJ1-3; D perhaps matches TRBD1 (5 bases). Germline V gene lookup returns CDR1 LGHNA and CDR2 YSLEER. The CDR3 is 16 residues long. V lost 3 bases, J lost 0 bases, and 12 bases lay in between. CDR3 nucleotides: TGCGCCAGCAGCCACATTCTACAGGACTCTGGAAACACCATATATTTT. Translated, it gives CASSHILQDSGNTIYF.

The CDR3 region has the DNA TGTGCCAGCAGCTTAATCGATCGACAGGGGGCGACCCAGTACTTC. Translation gives CASSLIDRQGATQYF. The gene calls are TRBV11-1 and TRBJ2-5, with 10 nucleotides matching TRBD1. The V and J ends lost 2 bases and 7 bases, in that order; junction bases with no gene match: 7. The CDR3 has 15 amino acids. CDR1 is SGHAT, CDR2 FQDESV, per germline (reference sequence).